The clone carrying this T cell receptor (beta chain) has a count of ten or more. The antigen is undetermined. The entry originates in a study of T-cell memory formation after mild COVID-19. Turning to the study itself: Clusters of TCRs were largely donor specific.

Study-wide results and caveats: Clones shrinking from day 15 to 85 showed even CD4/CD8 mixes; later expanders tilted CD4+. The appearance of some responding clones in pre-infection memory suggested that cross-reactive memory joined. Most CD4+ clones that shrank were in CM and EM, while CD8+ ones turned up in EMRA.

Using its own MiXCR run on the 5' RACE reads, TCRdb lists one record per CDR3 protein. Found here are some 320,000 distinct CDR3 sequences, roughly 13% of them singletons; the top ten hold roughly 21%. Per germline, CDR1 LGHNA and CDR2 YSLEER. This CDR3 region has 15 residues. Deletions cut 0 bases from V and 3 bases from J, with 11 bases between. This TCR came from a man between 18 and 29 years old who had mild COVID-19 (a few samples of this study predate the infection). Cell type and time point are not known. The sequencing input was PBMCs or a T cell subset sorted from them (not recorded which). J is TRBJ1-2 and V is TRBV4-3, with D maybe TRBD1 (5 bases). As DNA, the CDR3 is TGCGCCAGCAGCCAAGATCCACCAGGGTACTATGGCTACACCTTC. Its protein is CASSQDPPGYYGYTF.